The clone carrying this T cell receptor beta chain was seen only a few times. Per the original data handling: Reference gene primer amplification in the assay estimated nucleated cell counts. Some clones are missing from TCRdb's copy, which holds only in-frame ones; the method was immunoSEQ multiplex PCR. Clonal size and the V and J genes are those of that table, whereas D and trimming came from the DNA. The sample shows nearly 110,000 clones, 80% to 90% of them seen only once. The data originate from a study of blood T cell repertoires in COVID-19. Study context: Whether acute or convalescent, the COVID-19 samples came from the United States, Italy and Spain.

CDR3 length: 14 residues. Germline V gene data show CDR1 as SGHTA and CDR2 as FQGNSA. Trimming took 5 bases from V and 0 from J, leaving 9 bases between them. This clonotype was obtained from a man in his forties with active or convalescent COVID-19. The chain links TRBV7-2 to TRBJ2-3; weak D call: TRBD2 (6 bases). Material: peripheral blood. CDR3 region: CASSEGLSTDTQYF. Written as DNA, the CDR3 is TGTGCCAGCAGCGAGGGACTGAGCACAGATACGCAGTATTTT.